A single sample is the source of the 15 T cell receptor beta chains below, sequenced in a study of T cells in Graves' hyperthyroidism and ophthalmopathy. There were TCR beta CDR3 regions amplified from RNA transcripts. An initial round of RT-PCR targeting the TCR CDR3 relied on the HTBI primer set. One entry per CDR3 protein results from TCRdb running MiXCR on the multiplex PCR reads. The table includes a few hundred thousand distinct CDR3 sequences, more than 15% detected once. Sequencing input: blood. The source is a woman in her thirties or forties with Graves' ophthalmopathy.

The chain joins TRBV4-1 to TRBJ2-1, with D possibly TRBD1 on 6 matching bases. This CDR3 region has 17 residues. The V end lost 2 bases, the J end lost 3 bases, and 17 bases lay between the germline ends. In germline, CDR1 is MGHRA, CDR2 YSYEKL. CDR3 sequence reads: CASSQIWTQGFYNEQFF. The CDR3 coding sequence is TGCGCCAGCAGCCAAATATGGACTCAGGGGTTCTACAATGAGCAGTTCTTC.

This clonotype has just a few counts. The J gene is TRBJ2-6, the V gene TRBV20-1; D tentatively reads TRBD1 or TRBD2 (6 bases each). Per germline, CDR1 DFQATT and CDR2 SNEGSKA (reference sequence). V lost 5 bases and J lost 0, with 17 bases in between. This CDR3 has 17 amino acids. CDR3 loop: CSAHRWGAFSGANVLTF. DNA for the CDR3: TGCAGTGCTCACCGATGGGGGGCCTTCTCTGGGGCCAACGTCCTGACTTTC.

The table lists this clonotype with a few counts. CDR3 in DNA: TGTGCCATGTACCGGGACGATAATTCACCCCTCCACTTT. It yields the protein CAMYRDDNSPLHF. The chain uses TRBV6-4 and TRBJ1-6; perhaps TRBD1 as D (5 bases). With 10 bases removed from V and 5 bases from J, the gap between germline ends came to 12 bases. Germline lookup yields CDR1 MRHNA and CDR2 SNTAGT. CDR3 size: 13 residues.

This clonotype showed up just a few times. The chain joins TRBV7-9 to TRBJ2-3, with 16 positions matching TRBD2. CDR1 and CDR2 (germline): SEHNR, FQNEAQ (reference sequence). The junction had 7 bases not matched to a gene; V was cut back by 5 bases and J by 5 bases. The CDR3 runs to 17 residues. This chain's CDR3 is CASSPGLAGGPGDTQYF. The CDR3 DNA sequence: TGTGCCAGCAGCCCGGGACTAGCGGGAGGGCCGGGAGATACGCAGTATTTT.

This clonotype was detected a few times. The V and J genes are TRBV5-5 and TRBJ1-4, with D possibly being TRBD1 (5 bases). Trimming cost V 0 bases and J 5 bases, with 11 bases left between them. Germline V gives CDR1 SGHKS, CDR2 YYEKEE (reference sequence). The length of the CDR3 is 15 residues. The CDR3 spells CASSLETGWNEKLFF. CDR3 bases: TGTGCCAGCAGCTTGGAAACAGGCTGGAATGAAAAACTGTTTTTT.

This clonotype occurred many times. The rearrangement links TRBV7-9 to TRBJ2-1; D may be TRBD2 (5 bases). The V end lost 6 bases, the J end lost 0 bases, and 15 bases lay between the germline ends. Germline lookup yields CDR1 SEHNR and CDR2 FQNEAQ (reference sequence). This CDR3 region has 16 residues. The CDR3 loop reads CASSPKRRLSYNEQFF. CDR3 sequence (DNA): TGTGCCAGCAGTCCCAAGCGGCGCCTCTCCTACAATGAGCAGTTCTTC.

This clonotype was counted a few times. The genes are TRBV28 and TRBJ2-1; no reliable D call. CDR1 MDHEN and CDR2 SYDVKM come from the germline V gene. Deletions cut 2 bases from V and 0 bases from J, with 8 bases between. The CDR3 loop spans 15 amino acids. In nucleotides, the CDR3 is TGTGCCAGCAGTTTAGGGATACACTCCTACAATGAGCAGTTCTTC. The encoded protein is CASSLGIHSYNEQFF.

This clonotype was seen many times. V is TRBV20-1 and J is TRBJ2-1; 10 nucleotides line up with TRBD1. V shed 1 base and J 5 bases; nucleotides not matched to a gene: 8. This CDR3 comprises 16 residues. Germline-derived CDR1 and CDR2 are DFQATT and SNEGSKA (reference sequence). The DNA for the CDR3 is TGCAGTGCTAGAGGAGACAGGGGGCTTTCGGACAATGAGCAGTTCTTC. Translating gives CSARGDRGLSDNEQFF.

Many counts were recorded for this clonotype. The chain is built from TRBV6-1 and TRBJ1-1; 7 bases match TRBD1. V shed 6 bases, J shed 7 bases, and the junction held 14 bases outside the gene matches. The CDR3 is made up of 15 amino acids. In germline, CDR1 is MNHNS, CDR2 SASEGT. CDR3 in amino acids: CASSTPGAGGNEAFF. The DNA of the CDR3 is TGTGCCAGCAGCACGCCTGGGGCAGGGGGGAATGAAGCTTTCTTT.

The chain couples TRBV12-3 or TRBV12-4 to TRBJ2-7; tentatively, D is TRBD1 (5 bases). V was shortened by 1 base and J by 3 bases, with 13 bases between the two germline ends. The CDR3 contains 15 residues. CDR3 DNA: TGTGCCAGCAGTTTAGGGGCGACAGTGGGCTACGAGCAGTACTTC. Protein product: CASSLGATVGYEQYF.

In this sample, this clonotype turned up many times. The CDR3 reads CASSLLRINTEAFF. CDR3 bases: TGCGCCAGCAGCTTGTTAAGGATCAACACTGAAGCTTTCTTT. V is TRBV5-1 and J is TRBJ1-1; D unresolved. This CDR3 comprises 14 residues. The V gene lost 1 base and the J gene lost 2 bases, with 9 bases spanning the gap. Germline V lookup: CDR1 SGHRS, CDR2 YFSETQ.

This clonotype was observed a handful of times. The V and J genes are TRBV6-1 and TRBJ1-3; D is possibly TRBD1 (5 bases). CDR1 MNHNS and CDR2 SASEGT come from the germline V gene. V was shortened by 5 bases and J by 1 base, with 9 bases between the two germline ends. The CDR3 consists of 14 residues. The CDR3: CASSSSGSGNTIYF. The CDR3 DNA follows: TGTGCCAGCAGTTCGTCAGGGTCTGGAAACACCATATATTTT.

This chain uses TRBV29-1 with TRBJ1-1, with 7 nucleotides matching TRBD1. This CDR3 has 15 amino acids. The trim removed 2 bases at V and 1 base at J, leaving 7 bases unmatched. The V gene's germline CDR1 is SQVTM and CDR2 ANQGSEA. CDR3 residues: CSVEQTGLPNTEAFF. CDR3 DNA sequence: TGCAGCGTTGAACAGACAGGGTTACCGAACACTGAAGCTTTCTTT.

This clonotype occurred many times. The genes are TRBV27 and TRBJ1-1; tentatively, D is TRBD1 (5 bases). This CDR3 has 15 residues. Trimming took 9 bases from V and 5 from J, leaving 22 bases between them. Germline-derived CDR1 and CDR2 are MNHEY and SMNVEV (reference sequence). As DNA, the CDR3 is TGTGCCAGTAGGGTGTATGGGGCGGATAGGACTGAAGCTTTCTTT. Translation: CASRVYGADRTEAFF.

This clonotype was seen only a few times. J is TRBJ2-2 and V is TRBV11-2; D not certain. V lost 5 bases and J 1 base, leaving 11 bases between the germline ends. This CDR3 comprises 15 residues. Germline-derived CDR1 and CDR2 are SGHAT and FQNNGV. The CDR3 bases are TGTGCCAGCAGCCGTACAAGACAGAACACCGGGGAGCTGTTTTTT. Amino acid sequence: CASSRTRQNTGELFF.